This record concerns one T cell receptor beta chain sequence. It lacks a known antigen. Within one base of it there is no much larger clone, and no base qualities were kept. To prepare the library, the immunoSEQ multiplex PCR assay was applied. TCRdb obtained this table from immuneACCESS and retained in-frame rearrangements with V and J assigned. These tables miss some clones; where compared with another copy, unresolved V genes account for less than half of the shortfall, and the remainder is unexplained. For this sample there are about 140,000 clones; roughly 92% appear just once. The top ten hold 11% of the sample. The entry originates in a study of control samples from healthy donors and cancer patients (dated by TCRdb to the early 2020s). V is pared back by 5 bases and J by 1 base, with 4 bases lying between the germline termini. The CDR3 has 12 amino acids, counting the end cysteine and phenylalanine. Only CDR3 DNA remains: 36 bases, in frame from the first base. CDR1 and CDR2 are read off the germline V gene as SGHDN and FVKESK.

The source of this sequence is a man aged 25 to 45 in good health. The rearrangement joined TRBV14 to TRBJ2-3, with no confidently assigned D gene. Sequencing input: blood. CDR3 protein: CASSIRTDTQYF. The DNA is TGTGCCAGCAGCATACGCACAGATACGCAGTATTTT.